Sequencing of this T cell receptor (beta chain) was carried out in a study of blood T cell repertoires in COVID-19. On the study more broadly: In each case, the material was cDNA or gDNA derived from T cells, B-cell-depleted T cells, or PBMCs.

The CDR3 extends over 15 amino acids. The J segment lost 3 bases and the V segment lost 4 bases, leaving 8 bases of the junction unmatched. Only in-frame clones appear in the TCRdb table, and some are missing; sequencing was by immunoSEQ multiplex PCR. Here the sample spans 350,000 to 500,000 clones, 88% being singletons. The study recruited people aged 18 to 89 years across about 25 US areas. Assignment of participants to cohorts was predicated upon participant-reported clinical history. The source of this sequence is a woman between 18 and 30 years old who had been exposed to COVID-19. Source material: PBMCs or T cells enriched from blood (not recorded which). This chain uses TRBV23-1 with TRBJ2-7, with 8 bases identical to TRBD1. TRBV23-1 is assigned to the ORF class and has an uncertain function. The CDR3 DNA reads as TGCGCCAGCAGTCCTACCGGGACAGGTGTCTACGAGCAGTACTTC. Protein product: CASSPTGTGVYEQYF.